This TCR beta chain is from a study of blood T cell repertoires in COVID-19. With V trimmed by 5 bases and J by 4 bases, 14 bases remained unmatched. CDR1 is MNHEY, CDR2 SMNVEV, per germline (reference sequence). This CDR3 has 17 residues. In the study's own analysis: Amplification of reference gene primers was used by the study to estimate nucleated cell counts. Here immunoSEQ multiplex PCR was the method, and the copy in TCRdb shows in-frame clones only, minus some. The V and J calls and clone size were taken over from that table, and D and trimming were inferred from the DNA. The profile shows roughly 130,000 clones, roughly 90% of them singletons.

The clonotype comes from a middle-aged man with active COVID-19. The V call is TRBV27, the J call TRBJ1-2; 9 bases are shared with TRBD1. Sequences were obtained from peripheral blood. The CDR3 here is CASSDLSGQGFSYGYTF. In DNA, the CDR3 is TGTGCCAGCAGTGATTTATCGGGACAGGGATTCTCCTATGGCTACACCTTC.